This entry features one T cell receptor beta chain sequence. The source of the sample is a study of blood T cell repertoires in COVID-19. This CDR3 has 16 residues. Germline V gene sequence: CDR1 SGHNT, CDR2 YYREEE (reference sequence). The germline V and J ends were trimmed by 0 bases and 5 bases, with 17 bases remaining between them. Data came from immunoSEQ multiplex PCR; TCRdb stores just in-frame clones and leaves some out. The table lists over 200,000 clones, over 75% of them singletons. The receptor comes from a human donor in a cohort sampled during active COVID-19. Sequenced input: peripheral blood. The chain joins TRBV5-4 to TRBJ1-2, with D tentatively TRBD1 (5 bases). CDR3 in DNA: TGTGCCAGCAGCTTGGTGTCCTCCGGGGGACTATATGGCTACACCTTC. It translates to CASSLVSSGGLYGYTF.